The 8 T cell receptor beta chains below were found in one sample sequenced in a study of shared clonotypes between healthy human individuals. This table comes from immunoSEQ multiplex PCR, and its TCRdb copy is limited to in-frame clones, with some not included. The table lists about 470,000 clones, about 76% of them singletons, with less than 15% in the top ten. The specimen was PBMCs. The receptors were sampled from a woman aged 35 to 49 in good health. Some clones in this sample may be carry-over from other donors' samples.

This chain connects TRBV19 to TRBJ1-1; D might be TRBD1 (6 bases). V gave up 3 bases and J gave up 5 bases, with 13 bases separating them. The CDR3 consists of 14 residues. Germline V gene sequence: CDR1 LNHDA, CDR2 SQIVND (reference sequence). The CDR3 reads CASSIPGVLTEAFF. For the CDR3, the DNA is TGTGCCAGTAGTATTCCAGGGGTTCTGACTGAAGCTTTCTTT.

The sample holds a few counts of this clone. The chain links TRBV10-3 to TRBJ1-2; maybe TRBD1 (5 bases). The CDR3 runs to 16 residues. CDR1 and CDR2 (germline): ENHRY, SYGVKD. The ends were cut back, 3 bases at V and 5 bases at J, with 19 bases in the middle. CDR3 bases: TGTGCCATCAGTGACCCCGGACACGCGGTCAGGTATGGCTACACCTTC. Translating gives CAISDPGHAVRYGYTF.

The chain employs TRBV30 and TRBJ2-7; tentatively, D is TRBD2 (5 bases). Germline values: CDR1 GTSNPN, CDR2 SVGIG (reference sequence). V lost 4 bases, J lost 4 bases, and 14 bases lay in between. The CDR3 extends over 13 amino acids. The CDR3 DNA reads TGTGCCTGGACTCCTTCCGGGGAGTACGAGCAGTACTTC. Residues: CAWTPSGEYEQYF.

In nucleotides, the CDR3 is TGTGCCAGCAGTGATTCCGGGAGGGCCGTTGGGCAGTACTTC. Residues: CASSDSGRAVGQYF. The chain is built from TRBV6-1 and TRBJ2-7; 8 bases line up with TRBD2. Germline CDR1 reads MNHNS; CDR2 reads SASEGT. V shed 3 bases, J shed 9 bases, and the junction held 10 bases outside the gene matches. The CDR3 spans 14 residues.

The chain couples TRBV7-2 to TRBJ2-7, with D perhaps TRBD1 (6 bases). The CDR3 has 16 amino acids. Trimming shortened V by 2 bases and J by 0 bases, and 14 bases separated the two germline ends. Germline assignment: CDR1 SGHTA and CDR2 FQGNSA. In DNA, the CDR3 is TGTGCCAGCAGCTTAAATTATGCAGGGGCCTCCTACGAGCAGTACTTC. This codes for CASSLNYAGASYEQYF. The variable domain in full, completed from reference TRBV7-2 and TRBJ2-7, reads GAGVSQSPSNKVTEKGKDVELRCDPISGHTALYWYRQSLGQGLEFLIYFQGNSAPDKSGLPSDRFSAERTGGSVSTLTIQRTQQEDSAVYLCASSLNYAGASYEQYFGPGTRLTVT.

The chain links TRBV7-6 to TRBJ2-6; D possibly matches TRBD1 or TRBD2 (5 bases each). Germline-derived CDR1 and CDR2 are SGHVS and FNYEAQ. The CDR3 length is 15 residues. V lost 5 bases to trimming and J lost 0 bases, with 8 bases between them. Here the CDR3 reads CASSEGNSGANVLTF. Written as DNA, the CDR3 is TGTGCCAGCAGCGAGGGGAACTCTGGGGCCAACGTCCTGACTTTC. The variable domain in full, completed from reference TRBV7-6 and TRBJ2-6, reads GAGVSQSPRYKVTKRGQDVALRCDPISGHVSLYWYRQALGQGPEFLTYFNYEAQQDKSGLPNDRFSAERPEGSISTLTIQRTEQRDSAMYRCASSEGNSGANVLTFGAGSRLTVL.

The rearrangement joins TRBV5-1 to TRBJ2-5, with 9 bases aligning to TRBD1. Germline V CDR1 and CDR2: SGHRS, YFSETQ. The CDR3 sequence is 14 residues long. Germline trimming cut 4 bases from V and 5 bases from J; bases unmatched to any gene: 6. CDR3 nucleotides: TGCGCCAGCAGCAAGAGGACAGGGGATGAGACCCAGTACTTC. Its translation is CASSKRTGDETQYF.

This chain's CDR3 is CASKPGTGPGNTIYF. As DNA, the CDR3 is TGTGCCAGCAAACCCGGGACAGGGCCAGGAAACACCATATATTTT. The gene calls are TRBV6-1 and TRBJ1-3; 9 nucleotides align to TRBD1. The V segment lost 7 bases and the J segment 4 bases; nucleotides outside the gene matches: 8. This CDR3 comprises 15 residues. Per germline, CDR1 MNHNS and CDR2 SASEGT.